This note documents a single T cell receptor beta chain sequence. V lost 5 bases and J 9 bases, leaving 16 bases between the germline ends. The CDR3 loop spans 13 amino acids. These data originate in a study of T cells in Graves' hyperthyroidism and ophthalmopathy. Template material for amplifying TCR beta CDR3 regions consisted of RNA transcripts. The HTBI primer set was used in a first-round RT-PCR of the TCR CDR3. TCRdb passed the multiplex PCR reads through MiXCR, listing each CDR3 protein once. In the table there are 600,000 to 650,000 distinct CDR3 sequences, less than 25% of which are singletons. Each ophthalmopathy patient scored at least 3 on the Clinical Activity Score and at least 4 on NOSPECS grade, with duration under 3 months.

The receptor comes from a man aged 25-40 years with Graves' ophthalmopathy. V usage is TRBV12-3 or TRBV12-4 and J usage is TRBJ2-5; D is uncertain. The sequenced material came from blood. DNA for the CDR3: TGTGCCAGCAGTACTACTCTGAACCGGGCCCAGTACTTC. Amino acids: CASSTTLNRAQYF.